The entry that follows covers one T cell receptor (beta chain) sequence. In its sample, this clone was seen once. This clone's antigen is unknown. No base qualities exist here, and no much larger clone lies one base off it. Patients with autoimmune disease history or receiving systemic immunosuppression were excluded from the trial. Peripheral blood for TCR sequencing was collected from all dose cohorts at baseline, on cycle 4 day 1, and on cycle 7 day 1. Samples were obtained from an open-label, multicenter, first-in-human phase I dose-escalation trial of ivuxolimab. Adults with locally advanced or metastatic melanoma, renal cell, hepatocellular, or head and neck squamous cell carcinoma were enrolled in the trial. Before TCR sequencing, CD4+ T cells and CD8+ T cells from peripheral blood were sorted into separate populations. The V and J ends are trimmed by 5 bases and 1 base, leaving 12 bases between them. From the germline V gene, CDR1 is MNHEY and CDR2 is SVGAGI. The CDR3 sequence holds 15 residues, the cysteine and phenylalanine included. The CDR3 DNA has 45 bases and is translated from base 1.

The source of the sample is a study of OX40 agonist ivuxolimab in advanced cancers. Describing the broader study: Ivuxolimab, which targeted the costimulatory receptor OX40 (CD134), was an agonistic, fully human IgG2 monoclonal antibody. A male proportion of 82.7% and a mean age of approximately 60 years, ranging from 23 to 79, were recorded for the dose-escalation cohort. Among the approximately 50 dose-escalation patients, around 19 had hepatocellular carcinoma, 15 melanoma, 9 renal cell carcinoma and 9 head and neck cancer. Peripheral TCRbeta sequencing aimed to test whether ivuxolimab altered TCR sequence diversity and caused clonal T-cell expansion. Partial responses occurred in three dose-escalation patients: two with cutaneous melanoma and one with hepatocellular carcinoma. The paper reports the monotherapy dose-escalation portion (N of about 50 patients) of the phase I ivuxolimab trial. Intravenous ivuxolimab was administered to patients every 2 weeks at six dose levels: 0.01, 0.1, 0.3, 1.5, 3 and 10 mg/kg. Prior anti-PD-1, anti-PD-L1 or anti-CTLA-4 therapy was permitted, and approximately 40% of dose-escalation patients had received checkpoint inhibitors.

Genomic DNA was extracted from sorted cells for sequencing of the TCRbeta CDR3 region. TCRbeta CDR3 regions were sequenced using the immunoSEQ Assay. Sourced from immuneACCESS, this table was stored by TCRdb with only in-frame sequences that have V and J called. A share of the clones is absent; for the studies checked, an unresolved V gene accounts for under half, and the remainder has no known explanation. A total of just under 20,000 clones appear in this sample, 80% to 90% of them only once. The top ten clones comprise about 14% of the sample. Results the study describes overall, beyond this receptor: At doses from 0.1 to 3.0 mg/kg, clonal expansion was seen in both CD4+ and CD8+ blood T cells between baseline and week 6. Low levels of normalized T-cell clonal expansion were also seen in some patients who did not respond. The antigen specificity of the clonally expanded peripheral T cells was not determined. Partial responders in the 0.1-3.0 mg/kg groups had among the lowest normalized peripheral clonal expansion, especially among CD8+ T cells. After ivuxolimab, more expanded clones were found on average in CD8+ T cells than in CD4+ T cells.

The origin of this receptor is an adult with an advanced solid tumor such as melanoma, head and neck, liver or kidney cancer. This specimen consisted of CD4+ or CD8+ T cells sorted from blood, obtained in a trial of the OX40 agonist ivuxolimab. The rearranged chain carries TRBV6-5 and TRBJ1-5, with no confidently assigned D gene. The nucleotide sequence is given as TGTGCCAGCAGTCGCTATGACATCAGCAATCAGCCCCAGCATTTT. Its product reads: CASSRYDISNQPQHF.